Each of the 25 T cell receptor beta chains below was sequenced from the same sample in a study of blood T cell repertoires in COVID-19. Only in-frame clones appear in the TCRdb table, and some are missing; sequencing was by immunoSEQ multiplex PCR. The data contain about 99,000 clones, roughly 90% of them singletons. The sample taken for sequencing was peripheral blood. The receptors were sampled from an elderly woman in a cohort sampled during active COVID-19.

V is TRBV14 and J is TRBJ2-1, with 10 bases lining up with TRBD2. The CDR3 spans 14 residues. With 5 bases clipped from V and 4 bases from J, the junction kept 2 bases outside the gene matches. Germline lookup yields CDR1 SGHDN and CDR2 FVKESK. DNA for the CDR3: TGTGCCAGCAGCGGACTAGCGGTATACAATGAGCAGTTCTTC. Translating it yields CASSGLAVYNEQFF.

The rearrangement joins TRBV28 to TRBJ1-6; D uncertain. Looked up from germline, CDR1 is MDHEN and CDR2 is SYDVKM. V dropped 7 bases and J dropped 7 bases, with 8 bases sitting between them. The CDR3 totals 12 residues. The CDR3 region has the DNA TGTGCCAGCACTACCTTAAATTCACCCCTCCACTTT. Translating it yields CASTTLNSPLHF.

The chain is built from TRBV3-1 (or the pseudogene TRBV3-2) and TRBJ1-1; 7 nucleotides agree with TRBD1. CDR1 is LGHDT and CDR2 is YNNKEL in the germline V gene (reference sequence). The V gene end was trimmed by 5 bases and the J gene end by 5 bases; junction bases not matched to a gene: 5. CDR3 length: 13 amino acids. The CDR3 here is CASSGDRVTEAFF. DNA for the CDR3: TGTGCCAGCAGCGGAGACAGGGTAACTGAAGCTTTCTTT.

The J gene is TRBJ2-1, the V gene TRBV24-1; no clear D gene. The length of the CDR3 is 13 residues. CDR1 and CDR2 from the germline V gene are KGHDR and SFDVKD. V was trimmed by 4 bases and J by 12 bases, leaving 15 bases between them. CDR3 coding DNA: TGTGCCACCAGTGAGGTGACTGATGTTGGGCAGTTCTTC. It is translated as CATSEVTDVGQFF.

V usage is TRBV7-9 and J usage is TRBJ2-5; TRBD2 is a possible D gene (6 bases). V lost 2 bases to trimming and J lost 2 bases, with 18 bases between them. CDR1 is SEHNR, CDR2 FQNEAQ, per germline (reference sequence). CDR3 length equals 17 residues. The DNA of the CDR3 is TGTGCCAGCAGCTTACGGCCCCCGGCTAGCGTACAAGAGACCCAGTACTTC. It translates to CASSLRPPASVQETQYF.

The chain is built from TRBV27 and TRBJ2-7; D is unresolved. The germline V gene has CDR1 MNHEY and CDR2 SMNVEV (reference sequence). CDR3 length: 14 amino acids. V lost 3 bases, J lost 9 bases, and 18 bases lay in between. The DNA of the CDR3 is TGTGCCAGCAGTTTGGCTCTGGATGGTCGCGGGCAGTACTTC. Amino acids: CASSLALDGRGQYF.

The chain links TRBV10-1 to TRBJ2-3, with 8 nucleotides matching TRBD2. Germline CDR1 is WNHNN and CDR2 is SYGVQD (reference sequence). Losses at the gene ends were 6 bases for V and 2 bases for J; bases not matched to a gene: 7. This CDR3 region has 15 residues. In DNA, the CDR3 is TGCGCCAGCAGACCAGAGCGGGGGCCCACAGATACGCAGTATTTT. This gives the protein CASRPERGPTDTQYF.

This clone was seen a few times. The chain links TRBV7-9 to TRBJ1-4, with D hard to call. Germline V gene lookup returns CDR1 SEHNR and CDR2 FQNEAQ (reference sequence). V was shortened by 4 bases and J by 0 bases, with 9 bases between the two germline ends. The CDR3 covers 15 residues. The CDR3 here is CASSSGRTTNEKLFF. The DNA of the CDR3 is TGTGCCAGCAGCTCAGGAAGGACAACTAATGAAAAACTGTTTTTT.

CDR3: CASSLGSSQETQYF. CDR3 nucleotides: TGCGCCAGCAGCTTGGGGTCCAGCCAAGAGACCCAGTACTTC. The V gene is TRBV5-1, the J gene TRBJ2-5, with D uncertain. The CDR3 runs to 14 residues. Germline lookup yields CDR1 SGHRS and CDR2 YFSETQ. V gave up 0 bases and J gave up 1 base, with 7 bases separating them.

The chain combines TRBV9 with TRBJ2-3, with a possible D match to TRBD2 (5 bases). There are 13 residues in the CDR3. V gave up 1 base and J gave up 5 bases, with 8 bases separating them. Per germline, CDR1 SGDLS and CDR2 YYNGEE. The CDR3 region is CASSVMGRDTQYF. CDR3 nucleotide sequence: TGTGCCAGCAGCGTAATGGGGAGAGATACGCAGTATTTT. Complete variable domain (other parts from reference TRBV9 and TRBJ2-3): DSGVTQTPKHLITATGQRVTLRCSPRSGDLSVYWYQQSLDQGLQFLIQYYNGEERAKGNILERFSAQQFPDLHSELNLSSLELGDSALYFCASSVMGRDTQYFGPGTRLTVL.

In this sample, this clone turned up a few times. The chain links TRBV30 to TRBJ1-1; D is possibly TRBD1 (6 bases). The CDR3 is made up of 13 amino acids. Trimming cost V 1 base and J 2 bases, with 8 bases left between them. Germline loops: CDR1 GTSNPN, CDR2 SVGIG (reference sequence). Here the CDR3 DNA reads TGTGCCTGGAGTGCACAGGGTAACACTGAAGCTTTCTTT. This sequence encodes CAWSAQGNTEAFF. The variable domain in full, with the rest retrieved from reference TRBV30 and TRBJ1-1, is SQTIHQWPATLVQPVGSPLSLECTVEGTSNPNLYWYRQAAGRGLQLLFYSVGIGQISSEVPQNLSASRPQDRQFILSSKKLLLSDSGFYLCAWSAQGNTEAFFGQGTRLTVV.

This sequence joins TRBV27 and TRBJ2-2; D may be TRBD1 (6 bases). The CDR3 runs 15 residues. CDR1 MNHEY and CDR2 SMNVEV come from the germline V gene (reference sequence). Trimming removed 8 bases at V and 4 bases at J, with 17 bases between. The CDR3 DNA sequence: TGTGCCAGCCGAAAACCCCAGGGGAGCACCGGGGAGCTGTTTTTT. Protein: CASRKPQGSTGELFF.

The chain recombines TRBV24-1 with TRBJ2-1, with D possibly TRBD1 on 7 matching bases. The V gene lost 5 bases and the J gene lost 0 bases, with 13 bases spanning the gap. This CDR3 has 16 amino acids. Germline loops: CDR1 KGHDR, CDR2 SFDVKD. DNA for the CDR3: TGTGCCACCAGTGCCCAGGGGGGATCCTCCTACAATGAGCAGTTCTTC. Protein product: CATSAQGGSSYNEQFF.

The chain has TRBV5-1 and TRBJ2-2; no definite D call. Between the trimmed V and J ends, which lost 4 bases and 6 bases, there was a span of 4 bases. CDR3 size: 11 residues. The germline CDR1 and CDR2 sequences are SGHRS and YFSETQ. Written as DNA, the CDR3 is TGCGCCAGCAGCACGGCCGGGGAGCTGTTTTTT. Translation: CASSTAGELFF.

The chain is built from TRBV19 and TRBJ2-2; 9 bases map to TRBD1. Germline V lookup: CDR1 LNHDA, CDR2 SQIVND (reference sequence). The CDR3 consists of 14 residues. The ends lost 3 bases at V and 5 bases at J; junction bases unmatched: 1. The CDR3 coding sequence is TGTGCCAGTAGTATTGACAGGGGGACCGGGGAGCTGTTTTTT. Translation gives CASSIDRGTGELFF.

The chain joins TRBV3-1 (or the pseudogene TRBV3-2) to TRBJ1-2; D is possibly TRBD1 (5 bases). V lost 0 bases and J 5 bases, leaving 22 bases between the germline ends. This CDR3 is 18 amino acids long. Looked up from germline, CDR1 is LGHDT and CDR2 is YNNKEL (reference sequence). CDR3 in DNA: TGTGCCAGCAGCCAAGAAGGGGCCCCACTCCTCTACTCTTATGGCTACACCTTC. This translates into CASSQEGAPLLYSYGYTF.

V is TRBV3-1 (or the pseudogene TRBV3-2) and J is TRBJ2-4; weak D call: TRBD2 (5 bases). This CDR3 is 14 amino acids long. The germline CDR1 and CDR2 sequences are LGHDT and YNNKEL (reference sequence). Deletions cut 5 bases from V and 3 bases from J, with 11 bases between. CDR3 bases: TGTGCCAGCAGCGAGCGGATATACAAAAACATTCAGTACTTC. It translates to CASSERIYKNIQYF.

In its sample, this clone was seen once. The chain links TRBV5-1 to TRBJ2-1, with D maybe TRBD1 (6 bases). CDR1 SGHRS and CDR2 YFSETQ come from the germline V gene. The CDR3 contains 13 residues. V lost 3 bases and J lost 6, with 10 bases in between. The CDR3 DNA is TGCGCCAGCAGCTCTACAGGGACCAATGAGCAGTTCTTC. Translation: CASSSTGTNEQFF.

The chain combines TRBV5-5 with TRBJ2-1; 11 nucleotides line up with TRBD2. This CDR3 is 17 amino acids long. Germline assignment: CDR1 SGHKS and CDR2 YYEKEE (reference sequence). Germline trimming cut 4 bases from V and 4 bases from J; bases unmatched to any gene: 10. In DNA form, the CDR3 reads TGTGCCAGCAGCCCGAGGGCGGGACTAGCGGCATACAATGAGCAGTTCTTC. This sequence encodes CASSPRAGLAAYNEQFF.

The chain employs TRBV28 and TRBJ2-7; TRBD1 matches at 7 bases. J gave up 3 bases and V 5 bases, and 16 bases lay outside the gene matches. Germline V lookup: CDR1 MDHEN, CDR2 SYDVKM. The CDR3 totals 17 residues. CDR3 nucleotide sequence: TGTGCCAGCAGTGAACCCTCGACAGGGATGGGGGTCTACGAGCAGTACTTC. This encodes CASSEPSTGMGVYEQYF.

V usage is TRBV3-1 (or the pseudogene TRBV3-2) and J usage is TRBJ2-1, with 7 bases matching TRBD2. The CDR3 consists of 15 residues. The germline CDR1 and CDR2 sequences are LGHDT and YNNKEL (reference sequence). V was clipped by 2 bases and J by 0 bases; unmatched bases: 1. The CDR3 sequence is CASSQRTSSYNEQFF. The CDR3 nucleotides read TGTGCCAGCAGCCAACGGACTAGCTCCTACAATGAGCAGTTCTTC.

This chain connects TRBV19 to TRBJ2-1; 8 bases map to TRBD2. Trimming cost V 7 bases and J 1 base; bases outside gene matches: 18. The CDR3 is 19 residues long. Germline-derived CDR1 and CDR2 are LNHDA and SQIVND (reference sequence). The CDR3 is CASNRGGTRASSSYNEQFF. Here the CDR3 DNA reads TGTGCCAGTAACCGGGGGGGGACTAGGGCCTCCTCGTCCTACAATGAGCAGTTCTTC. Based on the CDR3 plus reference TRBV19 and TRBJ2-1, the full variable domain is DGGITQSPKYLFRKEGQNVTLSCEQNLNHDAMYWYRQDPGQGLRLIYYSQIVNDFQKGDIAEGYSVSREKKESFPLTVTSAQKNPTAFYLCASNRGGTRASSSYNEQFFGPGTRLTVL.

This clone came up once. This chain joins TRBV6-4 and TRBJ2-2; D might be TRBD1 (6 bases). The germline CDR1 and CDR2 sequences are MRHNA and SNTAGT. V lost 4 bases to trimming and J lost 6 bases, with 15 bases between them. The CDR3 is 15 residues long. Written as DNA, the CDR3 is TGTGCCAGCAGTGCTCGAACAGGGTCGGCCGGGGAGCTGTTTTTT. Amino acids: CASSARTGSAGELFF.

The gene calls are TRBV11-2 and TRBJ2-2; D remains unclear. Between the trimmed V and J ends, which lost 0 bases and 4 bases, there was a span of 6 bases. The CDR3 has 14 amino acids. The V gene's germline CDR1 is SGHAT and CDR2 FQNNGV. For the CDR3, the DNA is TGTGCCAGCAGCTTAGATCGTCTCACCGGGGAGCTGTTTTTT. Translation gives CASSLDRLTGELFF.

The genes are TRBV7-2 and TRBJ1-6; TRBD1 is a possible D gene (5 bases). Germline CDR1 is SGHTA and CDR2 is FQGNSA. The germline V and J ends were trimmed by 5 bases and 6 bases, with 11 bases remaining between them. The CDR3 is made up of 14 amino acids. CDR3 loop: CASSQAGSNSPLHF. CDR3 nucleotide sequence: TGTGCCAGCAGCCAGGCAGGGTCTAATTCACCCCTCCACTTT.